This paragraph covers one T cell receptor beta chain sequence. Measured with immunoSEQ multiplex PCR; TCRdb has only the in-frame clones, and not every one. The sample records about 150,000 clones, 75% to 85% being singletons. This entry belongs to a study of blood T cell repertoires in COVID-19. As for the study in general: Nucleic acid was either cDNA or gDNA, and it came from T cells, B-cell-depleted T cells, or PBMCs.

This clonotype originated in a man between 60 and 70 years old with acute or convalescent COVID-19. The sequenced sample was peripheral blood.

In nucleotides, the CDR3 is TGTGCCAGCAGAAAGACAGGGGGTAACGAGCAGTACTTC. It specifies CASRKTGGNEQYF. The rearrangement uses TRBV5-6 and TRBJ2-7; 9 nucleotides align to TRBD1. Germline V gives CDR1 SGHDT, CDR2 YYEEEE. V trimming: 5 bases; J trimming: 5 bases; junction bases outside the gene matches: 5. This CDR3 spans 13 amino acids. The variable domain in full, with the rest retrieved from reference TRBV5-6 and TRBJ2-7, is DAGVTQSPTHLIKTRGQQVTLRCSPKSGHDTVSWYQQALGQGPQFIFQYYEEEERQRGNFPDRFSGHQFPNYSSELNVNALLLGDSALYLCASRKTGGNEQYFGPGTRLTVT.